This T cell receptor (beta chain) was recorded in a study of blood T cell repertoires in COVID-19. On the study more broadly: Italy, Spain and the United States were the sources of the convalescent and acute COVID-19 samples. The analysed material was cDNA or gDNA that came from T cells, B-cell-depleted T cells, or PBMCs.

In the authors' methods: Reference gene primers were amplified, and this amplification served to estimate nucleated cell counts. Measured with immunoSEQ multiplex PCR; TCRdb has only the in-frame clones, and not every one. V, J and clone size are taken as reported in that table, and D and trimming were inferred from the DNA itself. There are tens of thousands of clones in the sample; under 90% occur only once, and approximately 40% lies in the top ten. This clone was found many times. The CDR3 has 14 amino acids. The germline gives CDR1 SGHDT, CDR2 YYEEEE. V was clipped by 0 bases and J by 2 bases, with 9 bases between them.

This chain uses TRBV5-6 with TRBJ2-7; D not certain. Sample: peripheral blood. This clonotype was obtained from a man at least 80 years old with acute or convalescent COVID-19. The CDR3: CASSLGHNTYEQYF. The CDR3 DNA reads as TGTGCCAGCAGCTTGGGACATAATACCTACGAGCAGTACTTC.